The 27 T cell receptor beta chains below all came from one sample that was sequenced in a study of T cell responses to AZD1222 COVID-19 vaccine. TCRdb's table, derived via immunoSEQ multiplex PCR, lists solely in-frame clones and lacks some. The sample includes 160,000 or so clones, 75% to 90% of them seen just once. The sample in question was peripheral blood, obtained after recovery from COVID-19. All receptors come from an adult who had recovered from COVID-19.

This clone was found once. The V gene is TRBV6-5, the J gene TRBJ1-1; 7 nucleotides match TRBD1. The germline V gene encodes CDR1 MNHEY and CDR2 SVGAGI. This CDR3 is 13 amino acids long. The trim removed 6 bases at V and 10 bases at J, leaving 11 bases unmatched. CDR3 amino acids: CASSPGQSASAFF. CDR3 nucleotide sequence: TGTGCCAGCAGCCCGGGACAGTCTGCCTCAGCTTTCTTT.

The chain joins TRBV18 to TRBJ2-1; TRBD2 agrees at 8 bases. Per the germline V gene, CDR1 is KGHSH and CDR2 is LQKENI. Trimming removed 6 bases from V and 0 bases from J; junction bases left unmatched: 13. This CDR3 is built from 18 residues. CDR3: CASSRAVAGGRSYNEQFF. DNA of the CDR3: TGTGCCAGCTCCAGGGCCGTGGCGGGAGGACGCTCCTACAATGAGCAGTTCTTC.

The chain recombines TRBV5-1 with TRBJ2-7, with 7 bases that match TRBD2. Trimming cost V 4 bases and J 1 base; bases outside gene matches: 2. CDR1 and CDR2 (germline): SGHRS, YFSETQ. This CDR3 spans 13 amino acids. The CDR3 here is CASSSGISYEQYF. The CDR3 bases are TGCGCCAGCAGCAGCGGGATTTCCTACGAGCAGTACTTC.

This clone was seen once. The J gene is TRBJ2-5, the V gene TRBV7-3; TRBD2 matches at 12 bases. Trimming took 5 bases from V and 5 from J; bases not matched to a gene: 9. This CDR3 region has 16 residues. Germline V gives CDR1 SGHTA, CDR2 FQGTGA. CDR3 sequence: CASSPSGLAGGETQYF. CDR3 nucleotide sequence: TGTGCCAGCAGCCCCAGCGGGCTAGCGGGGGGGGAGACCCAGTACTTC.

V usage is TRBV15 and J usage is TRBJ1-1; 11 positions match TRBD1. This CDR3 is built from 15 residues. Germline CDR1 reads LNHNV; CDR2 reads YYDKDF (reference sequence). The V gene end was trimmed by 4 bases and the J gene end by 6 bases; junction bases not matched to a gene: 7. The chain's CDR3 is CATSIPDRGLAEAFF. The CDR3 DNA is TGTGCCACCAGCATTCCGGACAGGGGGCTCGCTGAAGCTTTCTTT.

The chain is built from TRBV6-2 or TRBV6-3 and TRBJ2-1, with D uncertain. Germline V gives CDR1 MNHEY, CDR2 SVGEGT. V gave up 2 bases and J gave up 6 bases, with 11 bases separating them. This CDR3 has 14 residues. This CDR3 is CASSYGQTFNEQFF. The CDR3, as DNA: TGTGCCAGCAGTTACGGGCAGACATTCAATGAGCAGTTCTTC.

V is TRBV5-6 and J is TRBJ2-2, with 10 bases that match TRBD1. Per germline, CDR1 SGHDT and CDR2 YYEEEE. This CDR3 has 16 residues. With V trimmed by 3 bases and J by 3 bases, 5 bases remained unmatched. The CDR3, as DNA: TGTGCCAGCAGCTCGCGGGACAGGGGTCACACCGGGGAGCTGTTTTTT. It yields the protein CASSSRDRGHTGELFF.

This chain connects TRBV2 to TRBJ2-7, with TRBD1 identical over 7 bases. The CDR3 is made up of 15 amino acids. The ends lost 6 bases at V and 1 base at J; junction bases unmatched: 9. In germline, CDR1 is SNHLY, CDR2 FYNNEI. CDR3 nucleotide sequence: TGTGCCAGCAGGGCCGACAGGGTCCTTTCCTACGAGCAGTACTTC. It yields the protein CASRADRVLSYEQYF.

The gene calls are TRBV5-1 and TRBJ2-5; D perhaps matches TRBD2 (6 bases). The germline CDR1 and CDR2 sequences are SGHRS and YFSETQ. Deletions cut 7 bases from V and 4 bases from J, with 14 bases between. This CDR3 is built from 13 residues. As DNA, the CDR3 is TGCGCCAGCGGCGCTGGCGGGGTAGAGACCCAGTACTTC. Residues: CASGAGGVETQYF.

Here the CDR3 DNA reads TGTGCCAGCCAGAGACAGATCCTAATGAACACTGAAGCTTTCTTT. Encoded protein: CASQRQILMNTEAFF. The chain employs TRBV7-9 and TRBJ1-1; D perhaps matches TRBD1 (5 bases). Trimming shortened V by 8 bases and J by 0 bases, and 16 bases separated the two germline ends. The CDR3 loop spans 15 amino acids. The germline CDR1 and CDR2 sequences are SEHNR and FQNEAQ (reference sequence).

The chain employs TRBV5-6 and TRBJ1-5; no clear D gene. Trimming removed 0 bases from V and 0 bases from J, with 7 bases in between. Looked up from germline, CDR1 is SGHDT and CDR2 is YYEEEE. This CDR3 has 15 residues. The CDR3 sequence is CASSLARYSNQPQHF. CDR3 nucleotide sequence: TGTGCCAGCAGCTTGGCGAGGTATAGCAATCAGCCCCAGCATTTT.

This chain joins TRBV11-2 and TRBJ1-6; a possible D gene is TRBD1 (5 bases). The CDR3 is made up of 17 amino acids. V lost 0 bases, J lost 9 bases, and 18 bases lay in between. Germline values: CDR1 SGHAT, CDR2 FQNNGV. The CDR3 DNA reads TGTGCCAGCAGCTTAGATGGGGAAGGGACCTTTCGTTCACCCCTCCACTTT. Translating gives CASSLDGEGTFRSPLHF.

The sample holds one count of this clone. V usage is TRBV5-1 and J usage is TRBJ2-3; 10 bases are a match to TRBD2. In germline, CDR1 is SGHRS, CDR2 YFSETQ. The CDR3 has 15 amino acids. The trim removed 4 bases at V and 3 bases at J, leaving 5 bases unmatched. In nucleotides, the CDR3 is TGCGCCAGCAGCCTACTTAGCGGGGGGACAGATACGCAGTATTTT. As protein: CASSLLSGGTDTQYF. Full variable domain (outside the CDR3, taken from reference TRBV5-1 and TRBJ2-3): KAGVTQTPRYLIKTRGQQVTLSCSPISGHRSVSWYQQTPGQGLQFLFEYFSETQRNKGNFPGRFSGRQFSNSRSEMNVSTLELGDSALYLCASSLLSGGTDTQYFGPGTRLTVL.

This sequence joins TRBV27 and TRBJ1-4; 10 bases fit TRBD1. There are 14 residues in the CDR3. Germline CDR1 is MNHEY and CDR2 is SMNVEV (reference sequence). V was pared by 3 bases and J by 8 bases, with 3 bases of the junction left unmatched. The chain's CDR3 is CASSFRTGGEKLFF. Written as DNA, the CDR3 is TGTGCCAGCAGTTTTCGGACAGGGGGAGAAAAACTGTTTTTT. The entire variable domain, with the rest obtained from reference TRBV27 and TRBJ1-4, is as follows: EAQVTQNPRYLITVTGKKLTVTCSQNMNHEYMSWYRQDPGLGLRQIYYSMNVEVTDKGDVPEGYKVSRKEKRNFPLILESPSPNQTSLYFCASSFRTGGEKLFFGSGTQLSVL.

J is TRBJ2-4 and V is TRBV28, with 9 bases fitting TRBD2. In germline, CDR1 is MDHEN, CDR2 SYDVKM. The CDR3 consists of 14 residues. Trimming took 4 bases from V and 9 from J; bases not matched to a gene: 7. Here the CDR3 reads CASSSSGVLGIQYF. The DNA of the CDR3 is TGTGCCAGCAGTTCTAGCGGGGTTCTGGGCATTCAGTACTTC.

V and J are TRBV14 and TRBJ2-5, with D unclear. The CDR3 is made up of 14 amino acids. Trimming cost V 3 bases and J 4 bases, with 12 bases left between them. The germline gives CDR1 SGHDN, CDR2 FVKESK. CDR3 protein: CASSQGRVGETQYF. CDR3 DNA sequence: TGTGCCAGCAGCCAGGGCCGGGTCGGAGAGACCCAGTACTTC. Full variable domain (remainder filled in from reference TRBV14 and TRBJ2-5): EAGVTQFPSHSVIEKGQTVTLRCDPISGHDNLYWYRRVMGKEIKFLLHFVKESKQDESGMPNNRFLAERTGGTYSTLKVQPAELEDSGVYFCASSQGRVGETQYFGPGTRLLVL.

The V call is TRBV6-5, the J call TRBJ1-1; a possible D gene is TRBD1 (6 bases). With 6 bases removed from V and 10 bases from J, the gap between germline ends came to 15 bases. This CDR3 has 12 amino acids. Germline assignment: CDR1 MNHEY and CDR2 SVGAGI. CDR3 in DNA: TGTGCCAGCAGACAGGGCTTCTTGGGAGCTTTCTTT. This encodes CASRQGFLGAFF.

This clone appeared once. Other DNA sequences of this sample code for an identical CDR3. V gene TRBV28 combines with J gene TRBJ1-2, with D hard to call. The germline V and J ends were trimmed by 2 bases and 2 bases, with 9 bases remaining between them. This CDR3 has 14 residues. From germline, CDR1 is MDHEN and CDR2 SYDVKM. DNA of the CDR3: TGTGCCAGCAGTTTAGCAGGAATCAACTATGGCTACACCTTC. Its protein product is CASSLAGINYGYTF.

The chain recombines TRBV5-4 with TRBJ2-3; a possible D gene is TRBD1 (5 bases). The germline V gene has CDR1 SGHNT and CDR2 YYREEE (reference sequence). The CDR3 is 14 amino acids. V was clipped by 0 bases and J by 4 bases, with 9 bases between them. The CDR3 DNA reads as TGTGCCAGCAGCTTGGGCAGGGAAGCAGATACGCAGTATTTT. Its translation is CASSLGREADTQYF.

The chain has TRBV7-2 and TRBJ2-7; no clear D gene. Trimming took off 5 bases at V and 0 bases at J, with 5 bases between the two ends. Germline assignment: CDR1 SGHTA and CDR2 FQGNSA. CDR3 size: 12 residues. The CDR3 DNA follows: TGTGCCAGCAGCAAGAGCTCCTACGAGCAGTACTTC. This codes for CASSKSSYEQYF.

V and J are TRBV28 and TRBJ1-5; D is perhaps TRBD1 (6 bases). This CDR3 contains 14 residues. Looked up from germline, CDR1 is MDHEN and CDR2 is SYDVKM. V gave up 4 bases and J gave up 7 bases, with 14 bases separating them. The DNA for the CDR3 is TGTGCCAGCAGTTCAGGCCGGGGGGCCCAGCCCCAGCATTTT. It translates to CASSSGRGAQPQHF.

V usage is TRBV18 and J usage is TRBJ1-1, with D uncertain. CDR3 length: 14 amino acids. From germline, CDR1 is KGHSH and CDR2 LQKENI. The V end was cut by 2 bases, the J end by 1 base, with 8 bases between. The CDR3 DNA reads TGTGCCAGCTCACCAGTACGGGGGAACACTGAAGCTTTCTTT. It yields the protein CASSPVRGNTEAFF.

The chain carries TRBV2 and TRBJ2-5, with D possibly matching TRBD1 (6 bases). Trimming took off 4 bases at V and 0 bases at J, with 6 bases between the two ends. The CDR3 has 13 residues. The germline V gene encodes CDR1 SNHLY and CDR2 FYNNEI. The CDR3 loop is CASSGDNQETQYF. The CDR3 nucleotides are TGTGCCAGCAGTGGGGACAACCAAGAGACCCAGTACTTC.

This chain joins TRBV3-1 (or the pseudogene TRBV3-2) and TRBJ1-1, with D possibly being TRBD1 (6 bases). V lost 9 bases and J 1 base, leaving 12 bases between the germline ends. Germline V CDR1 and CDR2: LGHDT, YNNKEL (reference sequence). This CDR3 spans 13 amino acids. CDR3: CASSLTGNTEAFF. The CDR3 coding sequence is TGTGCCAGTTCGTTGACAGGGAACACTGAAGCTTTCTTT.

V gene TRBV19 combines with J gene TRBJ1-1; D gene ambiguous. The CDR3 is 14 residues long. Germline lookup yields CDR1 LNHDA and CDR2 SQIVND (reference sequence). Deletions cut 7 bases from V and 4 bases from J, with 16 bases between. Here the CDR3 reads CASTWTRIPTEAFF. Written as DNA, the CDR3 is TGTGCCAGTACCTGGACCAGGATACCCACTGAAGCTTTCTTT.

This clone showed up just once. This chain connects TRBV6-6 to TRBJ1-2; 7 bases match TRBD1. The CDR3 sequence is 14 residues long. J lost 8 bases, V lost 4 bases, and 10 bases had no gene match. Per the germline V gene, CDR1 is MNHNY and CDR2 is SVGAGI (reference sequence). In DNA, the CDR3 is TGTGCCAGCAGTTGGCCTGACAGGGTGGAGGGCTACACCTTC. Protein: CASSWPDRVEGYTF.

This clone was observed a handful of times. This sample also contains other DNA sequences that code for the same CDR3. CDR3 protein: CASSLPGQVNEKLFF. The CDR3 region has the DNA TGCGCCAGCAGTCTTCCGGGACAAGTTAATGAAAAACTGTTTTTT. The chain is built from TRBV4-1 and TRBJ1-4; tentative D call: TRBD1 (6 bases). In germline, CDR1 is MGHRA, CDR2 YSYEKL. The CDR3 has 15 residues. Trimming left V 6 bases short and J 4 bases short, with 15 bases between.